This T cell receptor beta chain comes out of a study of T cell responses to AZD1222 COVID-19 vaccine. Findings of the study overall: Donors skewed white British and female; clonal diversity was possibly underestimated. Only a handful of AZD1222 recipients, more than 5 in all, had baseline seropositivity. No day 14 peak samples; only post-peak repertoires were characterized.

TCRdb keeps only in-frame clones here, not all; method: immunoSEQ multiplex PCR. The sample consists of around 100,000 clones, 70% to 90% of them appearing once. The CDR3 has 15 residues. The V and J ends lost 1 base and 5 bases, in that order; junction bases with no gene match: 6. Germline-derived CDR1 and CDR2 are MNHNS and SASEGT. A remark on this clone: The target antigen is unknown.

The V call is TRBV6-1, the J call TRBJ2-7, with 9 nucleotides matching TRBD1. The source is an adult who received the AZD1222 COVID-19 vaccine. The sequencing used peripheral blood, collected 28 days after the second AZD1222 dose. The CDR3 DNA is TGTGCCAGCAGTGAAGGAGGGACAGGGTTCCACGAGCAGTACTTC. It codes for CASSEGGTGFHEQYF.